This T cell receptor beta chain derives from a study of identifying expanded T cells in peripheral blood. The J segment lost 2 bases and the V segment lost 1 base, leaving 3 bases of the junction unmatched. Per the germline V gene, CDR1 is LNHDA and CDR2 is SQIVND (reference sequence). This CDR3 spans 15 amino acids. TCRdb keeps only in-frame clones here, not all; method: immunoSEQ multiplex PCR. The data show 100,000 to 110,000 clones, 88% seen once. Collection occurred without any documented infections or immune events in donors. V is TRBV19 and J is TRBJ2-7, with TRBD1 matching over 9 bases. The TCR sequence derives from a person aged 18-70 years in good health. Sequenced material: blood. CDR3 nucleotide sequence: TGTGCCAGTAGTATAGGGGGACAGGGCCCCTACGAGCAGTACTTC. It translates to CASSIGGQGPYEQYF.